This T cell receptor (beta chain) originates from a study of blood T cell repertoires in COVID-19 (TCRdb year 2020). Describing the broader study: Collaborator samples came from the United States, Italy and Spain and covered acute and convalescent phases of COVID-19. Samples were obtained from the ongoing ImmuneRACE study (first 160 participants) and from over 1,000 subjects provided by 6 global collaborators. The repertoires were released in a freely available public database intended as a resource for research on the immune response to SARS-CoV-2. Deeply sampled blood TCRbeta repertoires from subjects exposed to, actively infected with, or recovered from COVID-19 were included in the dataset. HLA class I and class II types, where available, came from metadata supplied by the sample provider rather than from assay-based typing. Nearly every sample came with metadata listing a de-identified subject ID, COVID-19 status, age in years and sex. The prospective study material was composed of cDNA or gDNA derived from T cells, B-cell-depleted T cells, or PBMCs. On the study overall, not on this receptor specifically: Clinical and demographic metadata were provided uncurated, with the amount varying by source and participant.

A second Seattle source provided samples from volunteer blood donors who had recovered from COVID-19. Each collaborating institution followed its own protocols to collect whole blood in K2EDTA tubes. Collaborator samples were shipped for TCRbeta analysis as frozen whole blood, isolated PBMCs, or DNA extracted from either sample type. Trimming costs V 0 bases and J 5 bases, and their ends lie 2 bases apart. According to the germline V gene (reference sequence), CDR1 reads LGHDT and CDR2 reads YNNKEL. Reading from cysteine to phenylalanine, the CDR3 counts 12 amino acids. CDR3 DNA only is kept here, 36 bases in frame from base 1. The immunoSEQ Assay, a bias-controlled multiplex PCR, was used to amplify TCRbeta CDR3 regions from genomic DNA. The authors processed their data as follows. The number of nucleated cells in each sample was estimated from the amplification of reference gene primers within the assay. To quantify the absolute abundance of each unique TCRbeta CDR3 rearrangement, sequence reads were collapsed and filtered. For each sample, productive Simpson clonality was calculated by taking the square root of Simpson's diversity index across productive rearrangements. TCRdb retrieved this table from immuneACCESS and kept in-frame rearrangements only. Not all clones are present; in checked studies, unresolved V genes account for under half, and no reason is known for the remainder. V and J calls and clone size are as listed in that table; D and trimming were resolved from the DNA. Recorded for this sample are a few hundred thousand clones; approximately 82% of them occurred a single time. Clones ranked in the top ten supply 1.4% of the sample.

This clone has only one observation. Its specific antigen is unknown. Per-nucleotide qualities are absent, and no much larger clonotype sits a single base away. The receptor was isolated from a woman aged 40 to 55 who had recovered from COVID-19. Sequenced input: peripheral blood. The rearrangement joined TRBV3-1 (or the pseudogene TRBV3-2) to TRBJ1-3, with the identity of the D gene unclear. The nucleotide sequence is given as TGTGCCAGCAGCCAAGATAGAAACACCATATATTTT. Translated, this gives CASSQDRNTIYF.